The following is a TCR beta chain sequence with its context. What it binds is not known. With 60 Vbeta and 13 Jbeta primers, the PCR was carried out. The repertoire was sequenced with immunoSEQ multiplex PCR; TCRdb's copy has only in-frame clones and lacks some. The sample consists of some 170,000 clones, roughly 79% of them appearing once. This record comes from a study of cytomegalovirus exposure and HLA in healthy donors. The study, taken as a whole, reports: Evidence from a later analysis indicated that most CMV-associated TCR beta chains looked HLA-restricted. The authors enumerated 180 or so TCR beta chains as linked to cytomegalovirus.

The CDR3 has 13 residues. Germline loops: CDR1 SNHLY, CDR2 FYNNEI. Unmatched junction bases numbered 7, after V lost 10 bases and J lost 6 bases. The chain uses TRBV2 and TRBJ2-1, with 9 bases that match TRBD2. The material sequenced was PBMCs. The receptor's source is a middle-aged woman in good health and CMV-seronegative. The CDR3 protein is CAIPGLAVNEQFF. The DNA of the CDR3 is TGTGCCATACCGGGACTAGCCGTCAATGAGCAGTTCTTC.